The clone carrying this T cell receptor beta chain was counted only a few times. Its antigen is undetermined. Germline-derived CDR1 and CDR2 are KGHSH and LQKENI. The CDR3 loop spans 14 amino acids. Unmatched junction bases numbered 5, after V lost 3 bases and J lost 5 bases. cDNA synthesis used the whole RNA isolate, giving expressed TCRB sequences. Sequencing used immunoSEQ multiplex PCR; TCRdb keeps in-frame clones, though not all of them. Of 130,000 to 150,000 clones listed, 40% to 60% are singletons. This entry is derived from a study of beta chain features in type 1 diabetes. Study findings and constraints: TCRB repertoires of naive, central memory and Treg cells appeared more similar among patients than among healthy donors.

The V and J genes are TRBV18 and TRBJ2-5; 8 positions match TRBD2. This clonotype originated in a man younger than 30 in good health. The sequenced sample was Tregs from blood. The CDR3 protein is CASSPAGGLETQYF. The CDR3 DNA is TGTGCCAGCTCACCGGCGGGAGGTCTGGAGACCCAGTACTTC.